This TCR beta chain was obtained from a study of T cell responses to AZD1222 COVID-19 vaccine. Study-level background: Second-dose timings of about 4 or about 12 weeks were pooled. General study points: Vaccine-associated CD4 TCRs spanned spike, dominant at 160-218 and 743-854. Baseline seropositivity characterized only a handful of AZD1222 recipients. Scientists sampled the repertoires only once the peak T cell response had passed.

V was trimmed by 3 bases and J by 2 bases, leaving 13 bases between them. The CDR3 is made up of 15 amino acids. Germline CDR1 LNHDA, CDR2 SQIVND (reference sequence). About this clone: Antigen specificity is unknown.

Sequencing was performed with immunoSEQ multiplex PCR; in TCRdb, only in-frame clones are kept and a portion is missing. This table has 150,000 or so clones, 85% to 95% appearing once. Sequences were derived from peripheral blood, sampled on day 0 of AZD1222 vaccination. The sequence was obtained from an adult in good health. This sequence joins TRBV19 and TRBJ2-5, with D tentatively TRBD2 (5 bases). The CDR3 coding sequence is TGTGCCAGTAGTATTAGTTGGGGAGATCAAGAGACCCAGTACTTC. Its protein product is CASSISWGDQETQYF.